This T cell receptor beta chain is from a study of blood T cell repertoires in COVID-19. This table comes from immunoSEQ multiplex PCR, and its TCRdb copy is limited to in-frame clones, with some not included. This sample has around 310,000 clones, with over 75% found just once. Germline V gene lookup returns CDR1 SGHAT and CDR2 FQNNGV. Trimming shortened V by 5 bases and J by 2 bases, and 10 bases separated the two germline ends. The CDR3 extends over 13 amino acids. The chain couples TRBV11-2 to TRBJ2-7; D is possibly TRBD2 (5 bases). The sequencing input was peripheral blood. This TCR derives from a woman aged 45-60 years with active or convalescent COVID-19. The CDR3 DNA reads as TGTGCCAGCAGCCCCGGACTTCCCTACGAGCAGTACTTC. Amino acids: CASSPGLPYEQYF.